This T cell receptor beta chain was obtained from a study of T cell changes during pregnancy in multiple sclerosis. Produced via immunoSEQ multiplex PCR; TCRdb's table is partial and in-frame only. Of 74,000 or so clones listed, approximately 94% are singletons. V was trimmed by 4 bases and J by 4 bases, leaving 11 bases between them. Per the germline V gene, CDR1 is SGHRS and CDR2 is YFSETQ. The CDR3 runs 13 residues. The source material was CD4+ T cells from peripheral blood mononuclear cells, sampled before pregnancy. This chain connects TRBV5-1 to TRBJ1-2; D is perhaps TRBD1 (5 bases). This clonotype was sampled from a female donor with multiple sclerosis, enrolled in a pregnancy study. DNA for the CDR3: TGCGCCAGCAGCCGGGAGACAGCCTATGGCTACACCTTC. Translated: CASSRETAYGYTF.